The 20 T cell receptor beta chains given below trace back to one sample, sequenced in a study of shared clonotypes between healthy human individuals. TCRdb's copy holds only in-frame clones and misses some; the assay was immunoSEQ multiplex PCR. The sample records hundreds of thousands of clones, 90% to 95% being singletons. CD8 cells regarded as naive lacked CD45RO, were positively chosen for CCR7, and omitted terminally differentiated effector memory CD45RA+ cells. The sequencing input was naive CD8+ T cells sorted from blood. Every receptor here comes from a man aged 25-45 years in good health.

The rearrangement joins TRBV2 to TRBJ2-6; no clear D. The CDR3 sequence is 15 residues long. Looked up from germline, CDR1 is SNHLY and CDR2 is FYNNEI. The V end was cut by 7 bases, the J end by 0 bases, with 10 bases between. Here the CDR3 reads CASTPGRSGANVLTF. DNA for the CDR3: TGTGCCAGCACGCCCGGGCGCTCTGGGGCCAACGTCCTGACTTTC.

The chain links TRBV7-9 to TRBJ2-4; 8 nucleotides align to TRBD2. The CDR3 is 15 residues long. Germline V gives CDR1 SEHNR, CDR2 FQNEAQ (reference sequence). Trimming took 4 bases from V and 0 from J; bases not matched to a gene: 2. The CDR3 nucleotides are TGTGCCAGCAGCTCGACTAGCGTAGCCAAAAACATTCAGTACTTC. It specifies CASSSTSVAKNIQYF.

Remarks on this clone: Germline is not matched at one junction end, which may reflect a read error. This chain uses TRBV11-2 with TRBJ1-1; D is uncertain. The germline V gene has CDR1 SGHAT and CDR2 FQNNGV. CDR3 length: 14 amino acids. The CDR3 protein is CASSPQNLNAEAFF. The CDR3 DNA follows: TGTGCCAGCAGCCCTCAAAATTTGAACGCTGAAGCTTTCTTT.

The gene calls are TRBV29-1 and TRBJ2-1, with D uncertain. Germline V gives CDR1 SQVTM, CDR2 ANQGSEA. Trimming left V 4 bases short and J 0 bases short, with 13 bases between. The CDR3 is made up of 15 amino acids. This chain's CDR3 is CSVVETRSSYNEQFF. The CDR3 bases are TGCAGCGTTGTCGAAACGAGGAGCTCCTACAATGAGCAGTTCTTC.

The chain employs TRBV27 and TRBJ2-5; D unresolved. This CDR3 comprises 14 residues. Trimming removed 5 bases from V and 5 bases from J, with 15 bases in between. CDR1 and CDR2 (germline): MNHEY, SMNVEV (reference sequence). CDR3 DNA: TGTGCCAGCAGTCCCAAAAATGGGCTGGAGACCCAGTACTTC. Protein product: CASSPKNGLETQYF.

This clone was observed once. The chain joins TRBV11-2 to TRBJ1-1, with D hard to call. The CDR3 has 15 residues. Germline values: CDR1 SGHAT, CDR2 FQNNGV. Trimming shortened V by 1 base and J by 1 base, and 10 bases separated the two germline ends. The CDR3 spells CASSLAWPGNTEAFF. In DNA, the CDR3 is TGTGCCAGCAGCTTAGCCTGGCCCGGGAACACTGAAGCTTTCTTT.

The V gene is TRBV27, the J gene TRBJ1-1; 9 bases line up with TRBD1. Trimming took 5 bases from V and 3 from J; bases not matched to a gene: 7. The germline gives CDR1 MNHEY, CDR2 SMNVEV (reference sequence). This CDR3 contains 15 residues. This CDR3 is CASSTYRGRDTEAFF. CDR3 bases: TGTGCCAGCAGTACCTACAGGGGGCGGGACACTGAAGCTTTCTTT.

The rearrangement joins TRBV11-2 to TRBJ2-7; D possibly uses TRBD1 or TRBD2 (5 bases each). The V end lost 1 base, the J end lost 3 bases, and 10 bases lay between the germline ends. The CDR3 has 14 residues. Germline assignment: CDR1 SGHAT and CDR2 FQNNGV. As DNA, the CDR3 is TGTGCCAGCAGCTTAGGGGCAGGGAGCTACGAGCAGTACTTC. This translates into CASSLGAGSYEQYF. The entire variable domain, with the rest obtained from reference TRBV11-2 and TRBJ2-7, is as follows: EAGVAQSPRYKIIEKRQSVAFWCNPISGHATLYWYQQILGQGPKLLIQFQNNGVVDDSQLPKDRFSAERLKGVDSTLKIQPAKLEDSAVYLCASSLGAGSYEQYFGPGTRLTVT.

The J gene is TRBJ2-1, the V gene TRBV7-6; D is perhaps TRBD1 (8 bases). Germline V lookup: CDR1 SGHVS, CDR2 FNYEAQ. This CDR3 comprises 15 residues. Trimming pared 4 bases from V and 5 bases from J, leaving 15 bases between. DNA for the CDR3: TGTGCCAGCAGCTCAAGACAGGGGAGGGACAATGAGCAGTTCTTC. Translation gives CASSSRQGRDNEQFF.

The CDR3 DNA sequence: TGTGCCAGCAGCTTTTACGGCAGGGAACCTAATGAAAAACTGTTTTTT. It is translated as CASSFYGREPNEKLFF. V and J are TRBV7-9 and TRBJ1-4; maybe TRBD1 (5 bases). CDR1 is SEHNR and CDR2 is FQNEAQ in the germline V gene (reference sequence). The germline V and J ends were trimmed by 3 bases and 3 bases, with 14 bases remaining between them. The CDR3 loop spans 16 amino acids.

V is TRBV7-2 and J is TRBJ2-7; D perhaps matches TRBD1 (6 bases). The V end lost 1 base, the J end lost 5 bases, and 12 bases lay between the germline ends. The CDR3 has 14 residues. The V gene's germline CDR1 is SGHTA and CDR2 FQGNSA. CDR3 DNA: TGTGCCAGCAGCTTAGTAGGGGGAGCGGACGAGCAGTACTTC. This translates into CASSLVGGADEQYF.

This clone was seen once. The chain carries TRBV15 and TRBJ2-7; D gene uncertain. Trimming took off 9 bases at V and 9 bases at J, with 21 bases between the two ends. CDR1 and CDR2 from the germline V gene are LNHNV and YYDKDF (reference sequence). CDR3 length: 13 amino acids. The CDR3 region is CATGPSGVLRQYF. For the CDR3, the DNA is TGTGCCACTGGGCCCTCAGGTGTTTTGAGGCAGTACTTC.

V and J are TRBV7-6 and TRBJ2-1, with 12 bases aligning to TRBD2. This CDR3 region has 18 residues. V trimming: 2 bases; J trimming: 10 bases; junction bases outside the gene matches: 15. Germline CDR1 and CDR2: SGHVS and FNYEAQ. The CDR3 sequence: CASSLSGLTTSGSWEQFF. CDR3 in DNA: TGTGCCAGCAGCTTATCGGGTCTTACGACTAGCGGGAGTTGGGAGCAGTTCTTC.

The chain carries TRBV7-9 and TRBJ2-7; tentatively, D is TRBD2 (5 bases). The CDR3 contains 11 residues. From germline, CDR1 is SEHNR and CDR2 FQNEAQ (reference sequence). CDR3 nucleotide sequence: TGTGGGATAGCCAGCGGCTACGAGCAGTACTTC. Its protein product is CGIASGYEQYF.

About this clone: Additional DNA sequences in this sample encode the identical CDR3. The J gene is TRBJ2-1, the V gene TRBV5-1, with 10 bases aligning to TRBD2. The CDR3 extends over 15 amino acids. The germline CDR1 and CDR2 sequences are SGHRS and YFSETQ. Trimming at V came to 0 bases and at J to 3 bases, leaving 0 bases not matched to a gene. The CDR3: CASSLGTSGYNEQFF. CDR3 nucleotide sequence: TGCGCCAGCAGCTTGGGGACTAGCGGCTACAATGAGCAGTTCTTC.

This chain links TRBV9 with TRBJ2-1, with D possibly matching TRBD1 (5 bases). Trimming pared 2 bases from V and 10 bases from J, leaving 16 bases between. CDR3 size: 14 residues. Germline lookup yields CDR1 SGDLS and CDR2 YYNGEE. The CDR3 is CASSVAGPVGEQFF. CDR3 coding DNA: TGTGCCAGCAGCGTTGCAGGGCCGGTAGGGGAGCAGTTCTTC.

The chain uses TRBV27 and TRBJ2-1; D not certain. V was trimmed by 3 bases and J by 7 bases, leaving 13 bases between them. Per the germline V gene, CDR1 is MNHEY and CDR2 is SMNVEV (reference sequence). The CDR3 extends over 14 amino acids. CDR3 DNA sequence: TGTGCCAGCAGTTTGAACGGAGCCCTTAATGAGCAGTTCTTC. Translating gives CASSLNGALNEQFF.

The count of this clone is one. The CDR3, as DNA: TGCAGCGTTGATACTGGCTATGGCTACACCTTC. Its protein is CSVDTGYGYTF. The rearrangement links TRBV29-1 to TRBJ1-2; D is unresolved. The CDR3 covers 11 residues. Looked up from germline, CDR1 is SQVTM and CDR2 is ANQGSEA. The V end lost 3 bases, the J end lost 4 bases, and 6 bases lay between the germline ends. The full variable domain, its missing parts supplied by reference TRBV29-1 and TRBJ1-2, is SAVISQKPSRDICQRGTSLTIQCQVDSQVTMMFWYRQQPGQSLTLIATANQGSEATYESGFVIDKFPISRPNLTFSTLTVSNMSPEDSSIYLCSVDTGYGYTFGSGTRLTVV.

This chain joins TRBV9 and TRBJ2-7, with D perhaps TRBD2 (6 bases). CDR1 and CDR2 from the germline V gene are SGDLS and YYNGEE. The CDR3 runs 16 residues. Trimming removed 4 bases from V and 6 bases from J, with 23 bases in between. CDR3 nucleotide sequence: TGTGCCAGCAGCTCCATGAGGGACTCCCCTCTAGTCGAGCAGTACTTC. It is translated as CASSSMRDSPLVEQYF.

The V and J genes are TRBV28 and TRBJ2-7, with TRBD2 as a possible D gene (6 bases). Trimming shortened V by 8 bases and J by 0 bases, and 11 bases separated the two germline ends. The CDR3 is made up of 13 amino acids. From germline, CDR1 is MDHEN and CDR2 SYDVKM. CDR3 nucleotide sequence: TGTGCCAGCTCGGGACTCAACTCCTACGAGCAGTACTTC. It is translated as CASSGLNSYEQYF.